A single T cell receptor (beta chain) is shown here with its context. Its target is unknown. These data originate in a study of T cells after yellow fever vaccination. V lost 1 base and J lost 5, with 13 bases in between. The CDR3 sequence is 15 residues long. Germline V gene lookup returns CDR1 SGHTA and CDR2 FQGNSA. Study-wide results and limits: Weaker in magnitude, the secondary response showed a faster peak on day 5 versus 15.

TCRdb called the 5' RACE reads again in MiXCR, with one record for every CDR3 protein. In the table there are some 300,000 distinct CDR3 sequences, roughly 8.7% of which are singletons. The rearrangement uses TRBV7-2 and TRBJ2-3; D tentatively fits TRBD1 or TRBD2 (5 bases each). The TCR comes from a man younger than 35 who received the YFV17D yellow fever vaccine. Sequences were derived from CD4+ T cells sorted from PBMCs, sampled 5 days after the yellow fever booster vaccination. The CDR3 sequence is CASSLVWGTLDTQYF. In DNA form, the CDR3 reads TGTGCCAGCAGCTTAGTATGGGGGACCCTAGATACGCAGTATTTT. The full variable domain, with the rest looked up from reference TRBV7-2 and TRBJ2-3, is GAGVSQSPSNKVTEKGKDVELRCDPISGHTALYWYRQSLGQGLEFLIYFQGNSAPDKSGLPSDRFSAERTGGSVSTLTIQRTQQEDSAVYLCASSLVWGTLDTQYFGPGTRLTVL.